This T cell receptor beta chain was observed in a study of cytomegalovirus exposure and HLA in healthy donors. On this clone: Antigen: not known.

PCR was performed using 60 Vbeta and 13 Jbeta primers. The table came from immunoSEQ multiplex PCR; TCRdb's copy has only in-frame clones and leaves some out. In the table there are over 95,000 clones, around 77% of which are singletons. All the people who gave samples were healthy bone marrow donors. Overall study findings and caveats: Many donors carried some public TCRs, although rarity characterized most TCR sequences. There were several of the most significant clusters that appeared linked to common viral pathogens in a later analysis.

The CDR3 is 20 residues long. CDR1 MNHEY and CDR2 SMNVEV come from the germline V gene (reference sequence). J was trimmed by 4 bases and V by 4 bases; bases with no gene match: 17. The receptor's source is a female donor in good health and CMV-seronegative. Sequenced material: PBMCs. This chain uses TRBV27 with TRBJ2-1; TRBD2 matches at 12 bases. The CDR3: CASSSPLVPGLAGLYNEQFF. The CDR3 nucleotides read TGTGCCAGCAGTTCCCCCTTAGTCCCGGGACTAGCGGGCCTTTACAATGAGCAGTTCTTC.